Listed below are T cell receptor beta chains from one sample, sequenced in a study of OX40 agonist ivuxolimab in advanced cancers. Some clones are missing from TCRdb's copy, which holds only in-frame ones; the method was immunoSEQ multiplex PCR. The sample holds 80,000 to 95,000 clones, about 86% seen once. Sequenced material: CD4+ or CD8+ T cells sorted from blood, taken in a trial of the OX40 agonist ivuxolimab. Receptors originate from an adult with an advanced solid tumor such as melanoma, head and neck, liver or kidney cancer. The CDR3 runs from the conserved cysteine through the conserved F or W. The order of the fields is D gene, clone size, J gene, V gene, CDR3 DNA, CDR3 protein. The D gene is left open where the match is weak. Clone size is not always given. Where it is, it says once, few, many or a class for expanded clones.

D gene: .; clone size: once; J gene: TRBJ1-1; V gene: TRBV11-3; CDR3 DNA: TGTGCCAGCAGCTTAGGAGGGTCATTGAACACTGAAGCTTTCTTT; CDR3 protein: CASSLGGSLNTEAFF
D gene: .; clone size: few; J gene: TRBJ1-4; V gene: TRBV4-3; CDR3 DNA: TGCGCCAGCAGCCTCGGGATTAATAATGAAAAACTGTTTTTT; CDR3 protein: CASSLGINNEKLFF
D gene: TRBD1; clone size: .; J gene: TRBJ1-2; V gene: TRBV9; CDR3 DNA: TGTGCCAGCAGCGTAGAGGGACAGGGCCCCTTCGGCTACACCTTC; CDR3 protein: CASSVEGQGPFGYTF
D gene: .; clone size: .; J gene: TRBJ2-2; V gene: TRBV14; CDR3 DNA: TGTGCCAGCAGCCAAGACCGGGGCGTGGGCACCGGGGAGCTGTTTTTT; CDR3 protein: CASSQDRGVGTGELFF
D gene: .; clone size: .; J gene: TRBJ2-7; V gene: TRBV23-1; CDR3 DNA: TGCGCCAGCAGTCAATCTGGCGGCCGGAAGAGCTCCTACGAGCAGTACTTC; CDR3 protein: CASSQSGGRKSSYEQYF
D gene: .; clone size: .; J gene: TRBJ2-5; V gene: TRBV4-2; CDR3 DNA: TGTGCCAGCAGCCCCCTCTCACCCCAAGAGACCCAGTACTTC; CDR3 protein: CASSPLSPQETQYF
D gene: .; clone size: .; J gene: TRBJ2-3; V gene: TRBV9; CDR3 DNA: TGTGCCAGCAGTGCCCGGCCGGGAGGCACAGATACGCAGTATTTT; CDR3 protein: CASSARPGGTDTQYF
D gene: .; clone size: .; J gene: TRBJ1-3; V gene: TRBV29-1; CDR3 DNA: TGCAGCGTTGAAGATGGGGTTGTAGGAAACACCATATATTTT; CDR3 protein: CSVEDGVVGNTIYF
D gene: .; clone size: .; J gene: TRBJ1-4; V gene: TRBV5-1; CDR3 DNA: TGCGCCAGCAGCAGGAGGCGGGAGAGCGAAAAACTGTTTTTT; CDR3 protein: CASSRRRESEKLFF
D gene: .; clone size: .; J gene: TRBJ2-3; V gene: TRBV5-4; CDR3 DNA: TGTGCCAGCAGCCAGTCCGCTGCCTCAAGCACAGATACGCAGTATTTT; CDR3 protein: CASSQSAASSTDTQYF
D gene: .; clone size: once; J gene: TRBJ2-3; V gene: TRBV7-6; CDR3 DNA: TGTGCCAGCAGCTCCGGAGGCGTACCGAGCACAGATACGCAGTATTTT; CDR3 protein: CASSSGGVPSTDTQYF
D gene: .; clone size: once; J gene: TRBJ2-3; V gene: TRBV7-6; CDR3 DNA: TGTGCCAGTCGACTAGGGTCGGGGACCGGTACGCAGTATTTT; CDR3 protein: CASRLGSGTGTQYF
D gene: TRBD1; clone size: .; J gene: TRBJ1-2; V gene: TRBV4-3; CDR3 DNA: TGCGCCAGCAGCCAAGATCTGGAGGGGACAGGGGGAAATGGCTACACCTTC; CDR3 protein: CASSQDLEGTGGNGYTF
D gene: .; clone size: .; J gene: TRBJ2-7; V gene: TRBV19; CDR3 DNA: TGTGCCAGTAGTATGGGGCGGGCCTACGAGCAGTACTTC; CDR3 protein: CASSMGRAYEQYF
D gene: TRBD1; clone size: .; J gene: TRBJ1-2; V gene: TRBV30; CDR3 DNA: TGTGCCTGGAGGCCGGGACAGTATAACTATGGCTACACCTTC; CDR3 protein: CAWRPGQYNYGYTF
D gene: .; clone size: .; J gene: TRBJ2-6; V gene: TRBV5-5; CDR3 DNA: TGTGCCAGCAGCTGGGGCAGCGTCCTGACTTTC; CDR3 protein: CASSWGSVLTF
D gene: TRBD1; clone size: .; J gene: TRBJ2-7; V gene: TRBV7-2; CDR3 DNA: TGTGCCAGCAGCTTATCCGGGACAGTCTTAAGGGAGCAGTACTTC; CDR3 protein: CASSLSGTVLREQYF
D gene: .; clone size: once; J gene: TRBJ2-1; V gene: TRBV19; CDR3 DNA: TGTGCCAGTAGTATCGGTCTGGTACGGGGGGCTTCCTACAATGAGCAGTTCTTC; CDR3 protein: CASSIGLVRGASYNEQFF
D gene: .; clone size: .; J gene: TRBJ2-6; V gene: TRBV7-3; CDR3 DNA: TGTGCCAGCAGCTTGTCCAGCCGCTCTGGGGCCAACGTCCTGACTTTC; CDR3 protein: CASSLSSRSGANVLTF
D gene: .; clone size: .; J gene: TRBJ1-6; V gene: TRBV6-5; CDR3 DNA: TGTGCCAGCAGTGATCGGACTAATAATTCACCCCTCCACTTT; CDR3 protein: CASSDRTNNSPLHF
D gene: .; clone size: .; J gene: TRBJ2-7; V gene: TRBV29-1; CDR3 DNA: TGCAGCGTTGTTTCCAGGTTTTCCGTGAACGAGCAGTACTTC; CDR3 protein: CSVVSRFSVNEQYF
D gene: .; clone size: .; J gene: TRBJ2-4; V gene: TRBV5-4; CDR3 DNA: TGTGCCAGCAGCTTAGTGGGGGGGGCCAGCATTCAGTACTTC; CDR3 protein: CASSLVGGASIQYF
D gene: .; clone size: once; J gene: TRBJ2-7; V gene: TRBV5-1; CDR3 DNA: TGCGCCAGCAGCCCGTTCGCCGGGACTGTTTCCTACGAGCAGTACTTC; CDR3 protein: CASSPFAGTVSYEQYF
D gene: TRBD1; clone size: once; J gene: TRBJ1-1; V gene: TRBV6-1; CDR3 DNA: TGTGCCAGCAGTGAAGTGGGACAGGGTAAAGCTTTCTTT; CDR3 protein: CASSEVGQGKAFF
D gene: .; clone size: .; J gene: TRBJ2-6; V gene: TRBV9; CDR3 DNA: TGTGCCAGCAGCGTAGGTCCGAAGTCGGCTGGGGCCAACGTCCTGACTTTC; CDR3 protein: CASSVGPKSAGANVLTF
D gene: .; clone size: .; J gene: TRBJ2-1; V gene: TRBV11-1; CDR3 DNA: TGTGCCAGCAGCTTTGTGGGGTATGCCAGAAATGAGCAGTTCTTC; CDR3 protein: CASSFVGYARNEQFF
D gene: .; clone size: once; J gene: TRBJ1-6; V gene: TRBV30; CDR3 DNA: TGTGCCTGGACCCCGTCACCCTCCTCACCCCTCCACTTT; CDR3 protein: CAWTPSPSSPLHF
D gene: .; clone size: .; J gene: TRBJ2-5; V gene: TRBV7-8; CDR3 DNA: TGTGCCAGCAGCCCCCGGTCGACTAGCCAAGAGACCCAGTACTTC; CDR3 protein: CASSPRSTSQETQYF
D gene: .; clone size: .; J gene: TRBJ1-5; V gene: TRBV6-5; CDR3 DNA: TGTGCCAGCAGTTACAGGGGAGGCAACCAGCCCCAGCATTTT; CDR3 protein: CASSYRGGNQPQHF
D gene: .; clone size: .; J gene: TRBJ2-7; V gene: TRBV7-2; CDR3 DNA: TGTGCCAGCAGCCGCAGGGTTAGACCCTACGAGCAGTACTTC; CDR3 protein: CASSRRVRPYEQYF
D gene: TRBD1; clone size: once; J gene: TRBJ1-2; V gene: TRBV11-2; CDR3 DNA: TGTGCCAGCAGCTCCACAGGGGGCAACTATGGCTACACCTTC; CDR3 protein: CASSSTGGNYGYTF
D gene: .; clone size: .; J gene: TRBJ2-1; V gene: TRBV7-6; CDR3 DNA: TGTGCCAGCAGCTTAGAGGGACACCCGTACAATGAGCAGTTCTTC; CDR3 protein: CASSLEGHPYNEQFF
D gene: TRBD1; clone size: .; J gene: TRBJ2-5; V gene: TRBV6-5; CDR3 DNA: TGTGCCAGCAGTTACCGCGCGACAGGGACACAAGAGACCCAGTACTTC; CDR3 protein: CASSYRATGTQETQYF
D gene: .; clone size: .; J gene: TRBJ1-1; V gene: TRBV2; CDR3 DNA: TGTGCCAGCAGGCAGGGGCCGAACACTGAAGCTTTCTTT; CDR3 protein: CASRQGPNTEAFF
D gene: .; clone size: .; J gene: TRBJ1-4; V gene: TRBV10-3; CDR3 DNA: TGTGCCATCTGGGCTAATGAAAAACTGTTTTTT; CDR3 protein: CAIWANEKLFF
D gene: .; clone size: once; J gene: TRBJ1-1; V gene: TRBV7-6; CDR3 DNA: TGTGCCAGCAGCCCCGGGACCGGGGGGAACACTGAAGCTTTCTTT; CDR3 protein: CASSPGTGGNTEAFF
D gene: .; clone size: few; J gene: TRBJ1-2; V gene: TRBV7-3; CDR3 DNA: TGTGCCAGCAGCGCAAACCAGGGTGGCTATGGCTACACCTTC; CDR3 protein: CASSANQGGYGYTF
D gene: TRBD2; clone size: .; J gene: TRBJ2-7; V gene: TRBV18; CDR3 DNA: TGTGCCAGCTCACCAGGGGGGGTCAACGTCGTGCAGTACTTC; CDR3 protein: CASSPGGVNVVQYF
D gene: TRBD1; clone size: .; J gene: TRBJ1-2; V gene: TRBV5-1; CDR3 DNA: TGCGCCAGCAGCTTTCCCGACAGGGCTAACGGCTACACCTTC; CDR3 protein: CASSFPDRANGYTF
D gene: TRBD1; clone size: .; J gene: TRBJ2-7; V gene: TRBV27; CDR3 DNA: TGTGCCAGCAGTTGGGCCAGGGGGCCCTACGAGCAGTACTTC; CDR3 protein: CASSWARGPYEQYF
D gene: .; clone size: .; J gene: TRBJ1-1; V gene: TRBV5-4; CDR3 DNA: TGTGCCAGCAGCCTTGATGCGTATATGAACACTGAAGCTTTCTTT; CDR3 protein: CASSLDAYMNTEAFF
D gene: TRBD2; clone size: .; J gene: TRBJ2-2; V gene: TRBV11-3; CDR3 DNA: TGTGCCAGCAGCCCAGGACTAGCGGGGTCAACCGGGGAGCTGTTTTTT; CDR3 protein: CASSPGLAGSTGELFF
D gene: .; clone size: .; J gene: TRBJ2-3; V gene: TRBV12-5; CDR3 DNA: TGTGCTAGTGGTTTCGGACAGCTCACAGATACGCAGTATTTT; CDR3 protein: CASGFGQLTDTQYF
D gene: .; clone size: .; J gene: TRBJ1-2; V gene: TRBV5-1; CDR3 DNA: TGCGCCAGCAGCTTGGCGTCTGCGGGAGGCTCTGGCTACACCTTC; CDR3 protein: CASSLASAGGSGYTF
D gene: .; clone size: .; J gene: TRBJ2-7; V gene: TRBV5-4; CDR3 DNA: TGTGCCACCCGGAGGGGGAGGAGGGGGTCCGAGCAGTACTTC; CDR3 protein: CATRRGRRGSEQYF
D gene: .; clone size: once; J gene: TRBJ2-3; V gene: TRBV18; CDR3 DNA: TGTGCCAGCTCACCGAGGAGGGCCCCAGATACGCAGTATTTT; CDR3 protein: CASSPRRAPDTQYF
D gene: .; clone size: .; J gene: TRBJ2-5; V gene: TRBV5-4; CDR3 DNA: TGTGCCAGCAGCTTGCGTGTGGGGGGCCGGGAGGAGACCCAGTACTTC; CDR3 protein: CASSLRVGGREETQYF
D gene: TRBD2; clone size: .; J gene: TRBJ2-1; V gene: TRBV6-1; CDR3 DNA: TGTGCCAGCAGTGATCCGGGACTAGCGTCATTCCAGCAGTTCTTC; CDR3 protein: CASSDPGLASFQQFF
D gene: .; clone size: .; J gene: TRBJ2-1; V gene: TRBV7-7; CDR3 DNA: TGTGCCAGCAGCTCGGACTACCGCAATGAGCAGTTCTTC; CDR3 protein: CASSSDYRNEQFF
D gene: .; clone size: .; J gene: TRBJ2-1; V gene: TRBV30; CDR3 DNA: TGTGCCTGGAGTGACTACAATGAGCAGTTCTTC; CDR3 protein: CAWSDYNEQFF
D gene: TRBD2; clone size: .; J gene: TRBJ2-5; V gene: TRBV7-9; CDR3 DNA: TGTGCCAGCAGCCATACTAGCGCTGGAGAGACCCAGTACTTC; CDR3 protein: CASSHTSAGETQYF
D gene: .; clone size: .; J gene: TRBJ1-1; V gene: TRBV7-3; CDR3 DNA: TGTGCCAGCAGCCAACAAGGGGGAGCCACTGAAGCTTTCTTT; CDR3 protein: CASSQQGGATEAFF
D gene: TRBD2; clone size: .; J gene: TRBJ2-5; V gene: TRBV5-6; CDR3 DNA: TGTGCCAGCAGCTATCTAGCGGGGGGATGGGGAGAGACCCAGTACTTC; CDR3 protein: CASSYLAGGWGETQYF
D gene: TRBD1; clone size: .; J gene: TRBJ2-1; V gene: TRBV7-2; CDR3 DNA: TGTGCCAGCAGCTTGGGAAGGGGGCAAGTATCCTACAATGAGCAGTTCTTC; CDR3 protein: CASSLGRGQVSYNEQFF